The 17 T cell receptor beta chains presented below share a single source sample, sequenced in a study of blood T cell repertoires in COVID-19. TCRdb's table, derived via immunoSEQ multiplex PCR, lists solely in-frame clones and lacks some. The sample has a few hundred thousand clones, approximately 86% seen once. Specimen: PBMCs or T cells enriched from blood (not recorded which). These TCRs come from a woman between 55 and 75 years old who had recovered from COVID-19.

The chain recombines TRBV2 with TRBJ2-7, with 8 bases aligning to TRBD2. Germline values: CDR1 SNHLY, CDR2 FYNNEI. Losses at the gene ends were 6 bases for V and 6 bases for J; bases not matched to a gene: 7. The length of the CDR3 is 13 residues. The CDR3 here is CASRPGGLGEQYV. The CDR3 nucleotides are TGTGCCAGCAGGCCGGGGGGGCTGGGCGAGCAGTACGTC.

The chain joins TRBV4-1 to TRBJ2-2; no definite D call. The V gene lost 3 bases and the J gene lost 4 bases, with 6 bases spanning the gap. The CDR3 covers 13 residues. Germline values: CDR1 MGHRA, CDR2 YSYEKL. The CDR3 sequence: CASSQAVTGELFF. CDR3 in DNA: TGCGCCAGCAGCCAGGCAGTCACCGGGGAGCTGTTTTTT.

This rearrangement joins TRBV6-4 to TRBJ2-1; 9 bases line up with TRBD2. The trim removed 2 bases at V and 7 bases at J, leaving 9 bases unmatched. Germline values: CDR1 MRHNA, CDR2 SNTAGT. This CDR3 is built from 16 residues. CDR3 loop: CASSDDRGGAFNEQFF. The DNA of the CDR3 is TGTGCCAGCAGTGACGATCGCGGGGGGGCCTTTAATGAGCAGTTCTTC.

The chain joins TRBV6-5 to TRBJ2-2, with TRBD1 matching 9 bases. This CDR3 region has 15 residues. Per the germline V gene, CDR1 is MNHEY and CDR2 is SVGAGI. Trimming took 4 bases from V and 5 from J; bases not matched to a gene: 5. The CDR3 DNA sequence: TGTGCCAGCAGTTGGGGACAGGGTAGGACCGGGGAGCTGTTTTTT. Its translation: CASSWGQGRTGELFF.

The chain joins TRBV4-1 to TRBJ1-2; TRBD1 aligns across 7 bases. V lost 5 bases to trimming and J lost 3 bases; unmatched junction nucleotides: 9. Germline V lookup: CDR1 MGHRA, CDR2 YSYEKL. CDR3 size: 15 residues. The CDR3 DNA follows: TGCGCCAGCAGCTTAGGGACAGCCGGAGACTATGGCTACACCTTC. It translates to CASSLGTAGDYGYTF.

The chain links TRBV5-8 to TRBJ2-3, with TRBD2 matching over 8 bases. The CDR3 runs to 15 residues. The V gene's germline CDR1 is SGHTS and CDR2 YDEGEE. After removal of 3 bases from V and 4 bases from J, the junction contained 7 bases not matched to a gene. CDR3 amino acids: CASSSPGLVADTQYF. CDR3 DNA: TGTGCCAGCAGCTCCCCGGGACTAGTCGCAGATACGCAGTATTTT.

The chain joins TRBV15 to TRBJ1-5, with 9 bases aligning to TRBD1. There are 17 residues in the CDR3. V lost 0 bases to trimming and J lost 7 bases; unmatched junction nucleotides: 10. Germline CDR1 LNHNV, CDR2 YYDKDF (reference sequence). CDR3 nucleotide sequence: TGTGCCACCAGCAGAGAAGTAGGACAGGGGAGGCGACAGCCCCAGCATTTT. Protein sequence: CATSREVGQGRRQPQHF.

This chain joins TRBV3-1 (or the pseudogene TRBV3-2) and TRBJ2-2, with D possibly being TRBD2 (6 bases). CDR1 is LGHDT and CDR2 is YNNKEL in the germline V gene (reference sequence). The V end lost 0 bases, the J end lost 7 bases, and 15 bases lay between the germline ends. CDR3 length: 16 amino acids. CDR3 loop: CASSQDYTGVGGELFF. The CDR3 DNA reads as TGTGCCAGCAGCCAAGATTATACGGGGGTGGGCGGGGAGCTGTTTTTT.

The chain recombines TRBV27 with TRBJ2-5; 8 bases map to TRBD2. The V segment lost 5 bases and the J segment 5 bases; nucleotides outside the gene matches: 4. Germline CDR1 reads MNHEY; CDR2 reads SMNVEV (reference sequence). The CDR3 totals 13 residues. The CDR3 nucleotides are TGTGCCAGCAGTACCGGGACTAGGGAGACCCAGTACTTC. Protein: CASSTGTRETQYF.

This chain links TRBV7-9 with TRBJ1-3; D is uncertain. The CDR3 covers 16 residues. Germline-derived CDR1 and CDR2 are SEHNR and FQNEAQ (reference sequence). V dropped 3 bases and J dropped 0 bases, with 12 bases sitting between them. The CDR3 is CASSFSQLSSGNTIYF. CDR3 DNA: TGTGCCAGCAGCTTTTCACAGCTAAGCTCTGGAAACACCATATATTTT.

This sequence joins TRBV6-5 and TRBJ2-7, with 7 bases lining up with TRBD2. The CDR3 is made up of 12 amino acids. CDR1 and CDR2 (germline): MNHEY, SVGAGI. The V segment lost 9 bases and the J segment 4 bases; nucleotides outside the gene matches: 6. In DNA, the CDR3 is TGTGCCAGTGGGGGGGGAGGGTACGAGCAGTACGTC. Its protein product is CASGGGGYEQYV.

This clone appeared once. The rearrangement links TRBV4-2 to TRBJ2-1; D unclear. Looked up from germline, CDR1 is LGHNA and CDR2 is YNFKEQ. The CDR3 extends over 16 amino acids. V lost 0 bases, J lost 2 bases, and 11 bases lay in between. The CDR3 sequence is CASSQDTAFTYNEQFF. CDR3 coding DNA: TGTGCCAGCAGCCAAGACACCGCGTTTACCTACAATGAGCAGTTCTTC.

The rearrangement links TRBV30 to TRBJ1-3; D may be TRBD1 (6 bases). Germline V gene data show CDR1 as GTSNPN and CDR2 as SVGIG (reference sequence). The CDR3 spans 15 residues. Trimming stripped 2 bases from V and 1 base from J, with 12 bases between. DNA of the CDR3: TGTGCCTGGAGTCCCACAGGGATTTCTGGAAACACCATATATTTT. Translation: CAWSPTGISGNTIYF.

The chain uses TRBV5-4 and TRBJ1-1; D is perhaps TRBD1 (6 bases). The CDR3 loop spans 15 amino acids. The V gene lost 3 bases and the J gene lost 4 bases, with 16 bases spanning the gap. The V gene's germline CDR1 is SGHNT and CDR2 YYREEE (reference sequence). DNA for the CDR3: TGTGCCAGCAGCTCCTCAGGGGCCGACTTCACTGAAGCTTTCTTT. This translates into CASSSSGADFTEAFF.

The chain recombines TRBV19 with TRBJ1-4; D might be TRBD1 (6 bases). Germline V lookup: CDR1 LNHDA, CDR2 SQIVND (reference sequence). CDR3 length: 14 residues. Trimming removed 4 bases from V and 8 bases from J, with 14 bases in between. DNA for the CDR3: TGTGCCAGTAGTAATCTGGGGGCGCGAGAAAAACTGTTTTTT. It translates to CASSNLGAREKLFF.

A few counts support this clone. This sample includes further DNA sequences coding for the same CDR3. V and J are TRBV4-2 and TRBJ2-5, with TRBD2 matching 9 bases. The CDR3 length is 16 residues. The junction had 7 bases not matched to a gene; V was cut back by 0 bases and J by 5 bases. The germline V gene encodes CDR1 LGHNA and CDR2 YNFKEQ. CDR3 amino acids: CASSQEGGGARETQYF. In DNA form, the CDR3 reads TGTGCCAGCAGCCAAGAGGGCGGGGGGGCCCGTGAGACCCAGTACTTC.

This chain joins TRBV12-3 or TRBV12-4 and TRBJ2-7; D gene ambiguous. V was shortened by 6 bases and J by 3 bases, with 12 bases between the two germline ends. The CDR3 loop spans 13 amino acids. The DNA for the CDR3 is TGTGCCAGCAGCCTAGATGAGAGCTACGAGCAGTACGTC. Translating it yields CASSLDESYEQYV.